This T cell receptor beta chain was captured by sequencing in a study of cytomegalovirus exposure and HLA in healthy donors. PCR used 60 Vbeta primers and 13 Jbeta primers. Assay: immunoSEQ multiplex PCR; the TCRdb copy retains only in-frame clones and omits some. Of 95,000 to 150,000 clones in the sample, 65% to 90% were seen once. The CDR3 sequence is 16 residues long. Germline lookup yields CDR1 SGHRS and CDR2 YFSETQ. V was shortened by 2 bases and J by 1 base, with 12 bases between the two germline ends. The receptor was derived from a man aged 25 to 40 in good health and CMV-seronegative. The chain uses TRBV5-1 and TRBJ2-2; perhaps TRBD2 as D (6 bases). The source material was PBMCs. CDR3 region: CASSFQRAQNTGELFF. DNA for the CDR3: TGCGCCAGCAGCTTTCAGCGGGCCCAGAACACCGGGGAGCTGTTTTTT.